This passage covers 3 T cell receptor beta chains from one sample sequenced in a study of shared clonotypes between healthy human individuals. TCRdb's copy holds only in-frame clones and misses some; the assay was immunoSEQ multiplex PCR. The sample lists approximately 1,500,000 clones, about 98% seen once, with less than 0.55% in the top ten. Source material: naive CD4+ T cells sorted from blood. Subset denoted: CD45RA+ positively selected. The receptors here all came from a man aged 30 to 39 in good health.

J is TRBJ2-1 and V is TRBV10-3; D not certain. V was pared by 8 bases and J by 5 bases, with 16 bases between. The CDR3 is 14 residues long. The V gene's germline CDR1 is ENHRY and CDR2 SYGVKD. The CDR3 is CAIARAQIDNEQFF. The DNA of the CDR3 is TGTGCCATCGCGCGTGCCCAGATTGACAATGAGCAGTTCTTC.

This clone was detected a few times. This chain connects TRBV6-5 to TRBJ1-3; D is unresolved. This CDR3 comprises 15 residues. Germline V gene sequence: CDR1 MNHEY, CDR2 SVGAGI. Trimming left V 5 bases short and J 0 bases short, with 11 bases between. The CDR3 here is CASSLQVGSGNTIYF. CDR3 DNA sequence: TGTGCCAGCAGTCTCCAGGTCGGCTCTGGAAACACCATATATTTT.

The chain carries TRBV6-1 and TRBJ2-1; unclear D gene. The germline gives CDR1 MNHNS, CDR2 SASEGT. V was clipped by 5 bases and J by 10 bases, with 15 bases between them. The CDR3 totals 13 residues. The CDR3 nucleotides read TGTGCCAGCAGTATCTACAATGTTAAGGAGCAGTTCTTC. Protein sequence: CASSIYNVKEQFF.